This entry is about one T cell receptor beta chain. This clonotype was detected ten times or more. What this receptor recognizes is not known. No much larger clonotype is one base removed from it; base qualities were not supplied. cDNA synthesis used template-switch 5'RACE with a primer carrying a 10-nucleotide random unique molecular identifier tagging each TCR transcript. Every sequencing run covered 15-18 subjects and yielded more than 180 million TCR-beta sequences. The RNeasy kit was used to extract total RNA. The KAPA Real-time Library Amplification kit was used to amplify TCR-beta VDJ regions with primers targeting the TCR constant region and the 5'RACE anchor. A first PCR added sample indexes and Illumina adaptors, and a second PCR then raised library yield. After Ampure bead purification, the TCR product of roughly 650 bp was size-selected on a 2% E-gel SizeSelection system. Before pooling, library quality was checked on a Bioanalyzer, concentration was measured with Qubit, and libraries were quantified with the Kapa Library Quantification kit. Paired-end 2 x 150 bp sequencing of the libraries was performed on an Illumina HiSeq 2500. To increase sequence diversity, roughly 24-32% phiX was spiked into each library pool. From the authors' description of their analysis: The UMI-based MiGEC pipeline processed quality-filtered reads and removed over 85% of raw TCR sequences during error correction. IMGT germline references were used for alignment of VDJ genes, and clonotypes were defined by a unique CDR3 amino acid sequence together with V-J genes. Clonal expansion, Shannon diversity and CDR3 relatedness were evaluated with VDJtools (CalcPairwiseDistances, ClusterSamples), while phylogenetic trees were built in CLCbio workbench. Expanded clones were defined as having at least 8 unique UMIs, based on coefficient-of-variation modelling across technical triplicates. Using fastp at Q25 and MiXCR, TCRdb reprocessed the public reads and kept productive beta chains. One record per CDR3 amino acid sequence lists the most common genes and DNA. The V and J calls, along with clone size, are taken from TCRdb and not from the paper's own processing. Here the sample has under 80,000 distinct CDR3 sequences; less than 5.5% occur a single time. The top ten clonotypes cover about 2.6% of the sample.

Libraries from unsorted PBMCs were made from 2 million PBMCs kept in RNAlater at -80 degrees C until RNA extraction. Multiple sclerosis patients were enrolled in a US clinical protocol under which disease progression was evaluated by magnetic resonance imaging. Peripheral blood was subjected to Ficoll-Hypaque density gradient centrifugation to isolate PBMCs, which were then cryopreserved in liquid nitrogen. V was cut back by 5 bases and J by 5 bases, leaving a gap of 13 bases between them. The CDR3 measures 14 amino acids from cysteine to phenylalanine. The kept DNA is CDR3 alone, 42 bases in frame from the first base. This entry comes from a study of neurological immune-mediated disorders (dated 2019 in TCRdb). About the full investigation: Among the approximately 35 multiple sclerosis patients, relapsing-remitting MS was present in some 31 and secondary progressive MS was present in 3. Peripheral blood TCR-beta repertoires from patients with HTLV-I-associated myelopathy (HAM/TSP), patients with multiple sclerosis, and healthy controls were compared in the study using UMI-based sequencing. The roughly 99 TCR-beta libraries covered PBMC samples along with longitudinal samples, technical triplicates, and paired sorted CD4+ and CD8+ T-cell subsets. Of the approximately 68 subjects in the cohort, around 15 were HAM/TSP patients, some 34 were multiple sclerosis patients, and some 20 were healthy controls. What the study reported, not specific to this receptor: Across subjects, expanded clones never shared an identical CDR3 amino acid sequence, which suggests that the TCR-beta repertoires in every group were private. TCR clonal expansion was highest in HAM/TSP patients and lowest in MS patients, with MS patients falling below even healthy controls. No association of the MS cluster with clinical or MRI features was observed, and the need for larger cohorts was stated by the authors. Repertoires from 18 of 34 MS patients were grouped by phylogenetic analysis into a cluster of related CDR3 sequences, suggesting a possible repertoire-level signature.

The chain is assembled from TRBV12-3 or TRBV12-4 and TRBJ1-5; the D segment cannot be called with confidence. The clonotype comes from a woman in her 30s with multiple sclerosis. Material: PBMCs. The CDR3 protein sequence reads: CASSKTSGDQPQHF. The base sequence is TGTGCCAGCAGTAAGACGTCCGGCGATCAGCCCCAGCATTTT.